The next 26 T cell receptor beta chains were all read from a single sample in a study of Graves' ophthalmopathy and Graves' hyperthyroidism. RNA served as the template for amplifying TCR beta CDR3 regions. The first-round RT-PCR employed HTBI primers together with the Qiagen OneStep RT-PCR kit. A multiplex PCR was then performed as the second round. Each CDR3 protein is one row after TCRdb ran MiXCR on the multiplex PCR reads. Among over a million distinct CDR3 sequences, less than 45% were seen once, and the ten largest hold 8.5% to 14%. The sample consisted of peripheral blood or thyroid tissue (not recorded which). Receptors were obtained from an adult man with Graves' hyperthyroidism.

The rearrangement links TRBV10-3 to TRBJ2-5; 7 bases align to TRBD2. This CDR3 contains 14 residues. The V segment lost 6 bases and the J segment 4 bases; nucleotides outside the gene matches: 8. Germline V gene lookup returns CDR1 ENHRY and CDR2 SYGVKD. The CDR3 sequence: CAIRSGLVLETQYF. The CDR3 DNA sequence: TGTGCCATCAGATCCGGACTAGTTCTAGAGACCCAGTACTTC.

V gene TRBV10-1 combines with J gene TRBJ1-1; 8 positions agree with TRBD1. The CDR3 extends over 13 amino acids. CDR1 and CDR2 from the germline V gene are WNHNN and SYGVQD (reference sequence). CDR3 DNA sequence: TGCGCAGTATCCAGGGGGCCGAACACTGAAGCTTTCTTT. The encoded protein is CAVSRGPNTEAFF.

This clonotype came up many times. The CDR3 DNA follows: TGTGCCAGCAGCCGAAGGCGGGACCAAGAGACCCAGTACTTC. Encoded protein: CASSRRRDQETQYF. This sequence joins TRBV7-6 and TRBJ2-5; D might be TRBD2 (5 bases). Deletions cut 5 bases from V and 0 bases from J, with 10 bases between. Germline V gene sequence: CDR1 SGHVS, CDR2 FNYEAQ. CDR3 length: 14 residues.

This clonotype was recorded many times. The CDR3 region is CASTTTGPDEAFF. For the CDR3, the DNA is TGTGCCAGCACAACGACAGGACCCGATGAAGCTTTCTTT. The chain carries TRBV2 and TRBJ1-1; D perhaps matches TRBD1 (6 bases). The germline V gene has CDR1 SNHLY and CDR2 FYNNEI. Trimming left V 7 bases short and J 7 bases short, with 16 bases between. This CDR3 contains 13 residues. The full variable domain, its missing parts supplied by reference TRBV2 and TRBJ1-1, is EPEVTQTPSHQVTQMGQEVILRCVPISNHLYFYWYRQILGQKVEFLVSFYNNEISEKSEIFDDQFSVERPDGSNFTLKIRSTKLEDSAMYFCASTTTGPDEAFFGQGTRLTVV.

As for this clonotype: The DNA is left out, because the CDR3 cannot be placed on it with certainty; the CDR3 is given as TCRdb lists it. V is TRBV25-1 and J is TRBJ1-5. The CDR3 comprises 16 residues, both ends counted. CDR1 and CDR2 from the germline V gene are MGHDK and SYGVNS. The CDR3 here is CACSASRGWTNQPQHF.

This clonotype was seen at least ten times. V is TRBV20-1 and J is TRBJ1-2; 7 bases match TRBD1. The J segment lost 8 bases and the V segment lost 2 bases, leaving 8 bases of the junction unmatched. The CDR3 loop spans 13 amino acids. Germline assignment: CDR1 DFQATT and CDR2 SNEGSKA (reference sequence). DNA of the CDR3: TGCAGTGCTAGACCCCCGGACAGGAGAGGCTACACCTTC. The encoded protein is CSARPPDRRGYTF.

This CDR3 is CSVAQGGYGYTF. CDR3 coding DNA: TGCAGCGTTGCCCAGGGGGGCTATGGCTACACCTTC. V gene TRBV29-1 combines with J gene TRBJ1-2, with 7 bases matching TRBD1. CDR1 and CDR2 from the germline V gene are SQVTM and ANQGSEA. V gave up 4 bases and J gave up 4 bases; unmatched junction bases: 3. This CDR3 region has 12 residues.

This clonotype was counted a single time. The chain has TRBV20-1 and TRBJ1-6; a possible D gene is TRBD1 (5 bases). Trimming took 2 bases from V and 10 from J, leaving 9 bases between them. The CDR3 consists of 12 residues. Germline-derived CDR1 and CDR2 are DFQATT and SNEGSKA (reference sequence). The CDR3 DNA is TGCAGTGCTAGATCTGGGGACTCACCCCTCCACTTT. Amino acid sequence: CSARSGDSPLHF.

This clonotype showed up just a few times. Here the CDR3 DNA reads TGTGCCAGCAGTCACAGGGATACTCAGCCCCAGCATTTT. Translation: CASSHRDTQPQHF. This chain connects TRBV7-9 to TRBJ1-5; D may be TRBD1 (6 bases). The germline V gene encodes CDR1 SEHNR and CDR2 FQNEAQ (reference sequence). The germline V and J ends were trimmed by 6 bases and 6 bases, with 12 bases remaining between them. The CDR3 is 13 amino acids.

The table lists this clonotype with a few counts. The chain joins TRBV7-9 to TRBJ1-1; 8 nucleotides agree with TRBD1. The germline V gene encodes CDR1 SEHNR and CDR2 FQNEAQ (reference sequence). The CDR3 is made up of 14 amino acids. V lost 5 bases and J lost 3; bases outside the gene matches: 5. The CDR3 is CASSRQGTYTEAFF. The CDR3 region has the DNA TGTGCCAGCAGCCGACAGGGGACCTACACTGAAGCTTTCTTT.

This clonotype came up a few times. The rearrangement joins TRBV4-3 to TRBJ2-5; a possible D gene is TRBD2 (7 bases). Trimming stripped 1 base from V and 3 bases from J, with 18 bases between. The CDR3 has 17 amino acids. Germline values: CDR1 LGHNA, CDR2 YSLEER. The CDR3 DNA reads TGCGCCAGCAGCCAAGTGAGGGGGGGGAATCGAGAAGAGACCCAGTACTTC. Translation gives CASSQVRGGNREETQYF.

This clonotype has at least ten counts. The rearrangement uses TRBV13 and TRBJ2-5; no definite D call. Germline V gene sequence: CDR1 PRHDT, CDR2 FYEKMQ (reference sequence). This CDR3 is 14 amino acids long. The ends were cut back, 6 bases at V and 5 bases at J, with 16 bases in the middle. CDR3 residues: CASSRTLGSETQYF. The CDR3 DNA reads as TGTGCCAGCAGTCGCACCTTGGGGTCGGAGACCCAGTACTTC.

The chain carries TRBV20-1 and TRBJ1-2, with 10 bases that match TRBD1. The CDR3 is 16 residues long. J gave up 4 bases and V 5 bases, and 13 bases lay outside the gene matches. CDR1 is DFQATT, CDR2 SNEGSKA, per germline (reference sequence). CDR3 protein: CSAQDRGVNRGYGYTF. DNA of the CDR3: TGCAGTGCTCAGGACAGGGGGGTTAACCGGGGCTATGGCTACACCTTC.

This clonotype was observed a handful of times. This rearrangement joins TRBV7-2 to TRBJ2-7, with 8 bases fitting TRBD1. J lost 6 bases, V lost 1 base, and 5 bases had no gene match. This CDR3 is 14 amino acids long. CDR1 and CDR2 from the germline V gene are SGHTA and FQGNSA. The CDR3 loop is CASSLGGQGAEQYF. CDR3 DNA: TGTGCCAGCAGCTTAGGGGGCCAGGGGGCCGAGCAGTACTTC.

This clonotype was recorded many times. V usage is TRBV10-3 and J usage is TRBJ2-7; 7 bases map to TRBD1. The CDR3 runs 15 residues. The V segment lost 2 bases and the J segment 0 bases; nucleotides outside the gene matches: 4. The V gene's germline CDR1 is ENHRY and CDR2 SYGVKD. The DNA of the CDR3 is TGTGCCATCAGTGAGCCGACAGGGAGCTCCTACGAGCAGTACTTC. Its protein product is CAISEPTGSSYEQYF.

CDR3 coding DNA: TGTGCCAGCAGCTTGAGTCCGGGGAACGGCAATCAGCCCCAGCATTTT. It translates to CASSLSPGNGNQPQHF. The gene calls are TRBV7-2 and TRBJ1-5, with D hard to call. Trimming left V 3 bases short and J 2 bases short, with 14 bases between. The CDR3 totals 16 residues. Germline CDR1 and CDR2: SGHTA and FQGNSA.

In the case of this clonotype: A much larger clone is a single base away; this may be a read error. V usage is TRBV2 and J usage is TRBJ1-3; D not resolved. Trimming cost V 6 bases and J 0 bases, with 9 bases left between them. CDR1 and CDR2 from the germline V gene are SNHLY and FYNNEI. CDR3 length: 14 amino acids. CDR3 DNA sequence: TGTGCCAGCAGACCATCATTCTCTGGAAACACCATATATTTT. It is translated as CASRPSFSGNTIYF.

This clonotype showed up many times. The gene calls are TRBV29-1 and TRBJ2-2; D might be TRBD1 (8 bases). In germline, CDR1 is SQVTM, CDR2 ANQGSEA. The V and J ends lost 4 bases and 7 bases respectively, with 13 bases between them. The CDR3 spans 13 residues. In nucleotides, the CDR3 is TGCAGCGTTGTCACAGGGGGGGGCGGGGAGCTGTTTTTT. Encoded protein: CSVVTGGGGELFF.

This clonotype was seen only a few times. The gene calls are TRBV29-1 and TRBJ2-6; 10 bases fit TRBD1. V trimming: 6 bases; J trimming: 2 bases; junction bases outside the gene matches: 7. The CDR3 covers 16 residues. Germline V CDR1 and CDR2: SQVTM, ANQGSEA. The CDR3 spells CSVSDRGLAGANVLTF. CDR3 DNA sequence: TGCAGCGTATCGGACAGGGGGTTGGCTGGGGCCAACGTCCTGACTTTC.

This rearrangement joins TRBV7-2 to TRBJ2-3; D remains ambiguous. Germline V gene sequence: CDR1 SGHTA, CDR2 FQGNSA. The CDR3 is 14 amino acids. Trimming left V 0 bases short and J 2 bases short, with 6 bases between. The CDR3, as DNA: TGTGCCAGCAGCTTAGCGCTTGTCACAGATACGCAGTATTTT. Protein: CASSLALVTDTQYF.

This clonotype was seen at least ten times. The chain joins TRBV2 to TRBJ1-5, with D possibly matching TRBD1 (6 bases). The germline V gene encodes CDR1 SNHLY and CDR2 FYNNEI. V was trimmed by 1 base and J by 0 bases, leaving 13 bases between them. The CDR3 runs to 17 residues. CDR3 loop: CASSEVSTGNSNQPQHF. CDR3 DNA: TGTGCCAGCAGTGAAGTGTCTACAGGGAATAGCAATCAGCCCCAGCATTTT.

This clonotype was detected many times. This chain joins TRBV9 and TRBJ2-5; D remains ambiguous. Germline CDR1 reads SGDLS; CDR2 reads YYNGEE. This CDR3 comprises 14 residues. The ends were cut back, 4 bases at V and 5 bases at J, with 15 bases in the middle. CDR3 residues: CASSPSGPRETQYF. Here the CDR3 DNA reads TGTGCCAGCAGCCCCTCTGGGCCCCGGGAGACCCAGTACTTC.

This clonotype was seen many times. This chain links TRBV29-1 with TRBJ1-2; the D is unclear. Trimming stripped 1 base from V and 2 bases from J, with 14 bases between. This CDR3 has 15 residues. Germline values: CDR1 SQVTM, CDR2 ANQGSEA. The DNA for the CDR3 is TGCAGCGTTGAAGGGTTTCACTTTGGCAACTATGGCTACACCTTC. This sequence encodes CSVEGFHFGNYGYTF.

This clonotype was observed a handful of times. The chain couples TRBV20-1 to TRBJ2-5; a possible D gene is TRBD1 (5 bases). Germline V CDR1 and CDR2: DFQATT, SNEGSKA (reference sequence). This CDR3 is 16 amino acids long. V shed 0 bases and J shed 5 bases, with 19 bases lying between them. CDR3 sequence: CSARDPRGLYWETQYF. CDR3 in DNA: TGCAGTGCTAGAGATCCAAGGGGATTATATTGGGAGACCCAGTACTTC.

In the case of this clonotype: A single base separates this from a much larger clone, so it may be a read error. The chain employs TRBV7-2 and TRBJ2-5, with 8 positions matching TRBD1. J was trimmed by 5 bases and V by 1 base; bases with no gene match: 9. The CDR3 totals 16 residues. CDR1 is SGHTA and CDR2 is FQGNSA in the germline V gene. CDR3 in amino acids: CASSLVLAGGMETQYF. The CDR3, as DNA: TGTGCCAGCAGCTTAGTGCTCGCAGGGGGCATGGAGACCCAGTACTTC.

This clonotype was counted only a few times. The chain recombines TRBV7-9 with TRBJ1-5; the D gene is possibly TRBD1 (6 bases). Germline V CDR1 and CDR2: SEHNR, FQNEAQ (reference sequence). V was trimmed by 1 base and J by 0 bases, leaving 10 bases between them. The CDR3 length is 16 residues. CDR3 amino acids: CASSLVRGNSNQPQHF. The CDR3 DNA reads TGTGCCAGCAGCTTAGTCAGGGGAAATAGCAATCAGCCCCAGCATTTT.